One sample yielded the 32 T cell receptor beta chains listed below, sequenced in a study of T cell responses to AZD1222 COVID-19 vaccine. Assay: immunoSEQ multiplex PCR; the TCRdb copy retains only in-frame clones and omits some. The data contain about 150,000 clones, 90% to 95% of them singletons. This sample comprised peripheral blood, obtained on day 0 of AZD1222 vaccination. These receptors all come from an adult in good health.

The chain has TRBV28 and TRBJ1-1, with no clear D. Germline values: CDR1 MDHEN, CDR2 SYDVKM. The V end lost 10 bases, the J end lost 0 bases, and 15 bases lay between the germline ends. This CDR3 is built from 14 residues. CDR3 loop: CATLRGLLNTEAFF. In nucleotides, the CDR3 is TGTGCCACACTACGCGGACTGCTGAACACTGAAGCTTTCTTT.

Concerning this clone: The junction departs from germline at one end; a sequencing error may be responsible. The chain couples TRBV15 to TRBJ2-5; D possibly corresponds to TRBD2 (5 bases). CDR1 LNHNV and CDR2 YYDKDF come from the germline V gene (reference sequence). The CDR3 has 12 residues. The CDR3: CATRREEGTQYF. As DNA, the CDR3 is TGTGCCACCAGAAGAGAAGAGGGGACCCAGTACTTC.

The chain combines TRBV4-1 with TRBJ2-3, with 9 bases lining up with TRBD2. Germline CDR1 reads MGHRA; CDR2 reads YSYEKL. Trimming removed 4 bases from V and 2 bases from J; junction bases left unmatched: 4. This CDR3 region has 15 residues. DNA of the CDR3: TGCGCCAGCAGCCCGGGACTAGCCTTCACAGATACGCAGTATTTT. It codes for CASSPGLAFTDTQYF.

The chain employs TRBV4-1 and TRBJ1-1; D gene unclear. Per the germline V gene, CDR1 is MGHRA and CDR2 is YSYEKL. The CDR3 contains 15 residues. V was cut by 1 base and J by 5 bases, with 14 bases left in between. CDR3 residues: CASSQAHRGRTEAFF. CDR3 sequence (DNA): TGCGCCAGCAGCCAAGCCCACCGGGGTAGAACTGAAGCTTTCTTT.

The CDR3 DNA sequence: TGTGCCAGCAGGACAGGGATACCTCCGTGGGGCTACACCTTC. It translates to CASRTGIPPWGYTF. The chain recombines TRBV6-5 with TRBJ1-2; TRBD1 agrees at 7 bases. This CDR3 has 14 amino acids. With V trimmed by 6 bases and J by 8 bases, 12 bases remained unmatched. Germline assignment: CDR1 MNHEY and CDR2 SVGAGI.

This sequence joins TRBV4-2 and TRBJ1-5; D possibly corresponds to TRBD1 (5 bases). Germline-derived CDR1 and CDR2 are LGHNA and YNFKEQ. CDR3 length: 15 amino acids. V lost 4 bases, J lost 3 bases, and 13 bases lay in between. The CDR3 DNA follows: TGTGCCAGCAGCCCCCAGCAGGGTAACAATCAGCCCCAGCATTTT. It yields the protein CASSPQQGNNQPQHF.

This clone was picked up a small number of times. The chain carries TRBV9 and TRBJ2-7; a possible D gene is TRBD1 (6 bases). Germline V gene lookup returns CDR1 SGDLS and CDR2 YYNGEE. The germline V and J ends were trimmed by 0 bases and 0 bases, with 16 bases remaining between them. The CDR3 extends over 17 amino acids. CDR3 sequence (DNA): TGTGCCAGCAGCGTAGGAGGGGGACACCGGTCCTCCTACGAGCAGTACTTC. The encoded protein is CASSVGGGHRSSYEQYF.

J is TRBJ1-2 and V is TRBV18; unclear D gene. The CDR3 extends over 9 amino acids. Trimming left V 7 bases short and J 8 bases short, with 5 bases between. In germline, CDR1 is KGHSH, CDR2 LQKENI. The DNA of the CDR3 is TGTGCCAGCTGTGGGGGCTACACCTTC. It codes for CASCGGYTF.

This chain joins TRBV29-1 and TRBJ2-6, with D perhaps TRBD1 (6 bases). CDR1 and CDR2 (germline): SQVTM, ANQGSEA. The V gene lost 3 bases and the J gene lost 2 bases, with 11 bases spanning the gap. The CDR3 extends over 15 amino acids. The DNA for the CDR3 is TGCAGCGTTGAGGGGACACAGGCTGGGGCCAACGTCCTGACTTTC. This codes for CSVEGTQAGANVLTF.

V gene TRBV30 combines with J gene TRBJ1-6; possibly TRBD1 for D (6 bases). CDR3 size: 17 residues. The V end lost 4 bases, the J end lost 0 bases, and 16 bases lay between the germline ends. Germline CDR1 is GTSNPN and CDR2 is SVGIG (reference sequence). CDR3 sequence reads: CAWTDLRGSSYNSPLHF. CDR3 nucleotides: TGTGCCTGGACCGACCTCAGGGGCAGCTCCTATAATTCACCCCTCCACTTT. Full variable domain (rest looked up from reference TRBV30 and TRBJ1-6): SQTIHQWPATLVQPVGSPLSLECTVEGTSNPNLYWYRQAAGRGLQLLFYSVGIGQISSEVPQNLSASRPQDRQFILSSKKLLLSDSGFYLCAWTDLRGSSYNSPLHFGNGTRLTVT.

The chain joins TRBV18 to TRBJ1-3, with no clear D. The CDR3 loop spans 16 amino acids. Between the trimmed V and J ends, which lost 5 bases and 0 bases, there was a span of 14 bases. CDR1 and CDR2 (germline): KGHSH, LQKENI. CDR3 sequence reads: CASSTTASNSGNTIYF. Written as DNA, the CDR3 is TGTGCCAGCTCAACCACAGCGTCAAACTCTGGAAACACCATATATTTT.

This clone was picked up one time. V is TRBV11-2 and J is TRBJ1-1; D gene ambiguous. This CDR3 has 13 amino acids. Trimming stripped 0 bases from V and 6 bases from J, with 8 bases between. Germline CDR1 SGHAT, CDR2 FQNNGV. This CDR3 is CASSLDRSPEAFF. The CDR3 nucleotides are TGTGCCAGCAGCTTAGATCGATCTCCTGAAGCTTTCTTT.

CDR3 DNA sequence: TGTGCCAGCAGCCCCCTTGGTAGCGGGGATAACAATGAGCAGTTCTTC. As protein: CASSPLGSGDNNEQFF. The chain is built from TRBV14 and TRBJ2-1; 8 bases are shared with TRBD2. The CDR3 totals 16 residues. V was pared by 4 bases and J by 5 bases, with 10 bases of the junction left unmatched. From germline, CDR1 is SGHDN and CDR2 FVKESK.

This chain uses TRBV5-6 with TRBJ1-2, with D maybe TRBD1 (5 bases). This CDR3 comprises 13 residues. V shed 0 bases and J shed 6 bases, with 9 bases lying between them. Germline lookup yields CDR1 SGHDT and CDR2 YYEEEE. The CDR3 DNA sequence: TGTGCCAGCAGCTTGGTGGGGGTGAATGGCTACACCTTC. Its protein is CASSLVGVNGYTF.

The V call is TRBV28, the J call TRBJ1-5, with a tentative D call TRBD1 (5 bases). The length of the CDR3 is 14 residues. The V end was cut by 4 bases, the J end by 4 bases, with 11 bases between. Looked up from germline, CDR1 is MDHEN and CDR2 is SYDVKM. The CDR3 DNA follows: TGTGCCAGCAGTTGGGCGGGGCGGAATCAGCCCCAGCATTTT. It translates to CASSWAGRNQPQHF.

V is TRBV27 and J is TRBJ2-7; 8 bases are a match to TRBD1. The V gene's germline CDR1 is MNHEY and CDR2 SMNVEV (reference sequence). J lost 2 bases, V lost 5 bases, and 8 bases had no gene match. This CDR3 has 15 amino acids. CDR3 in amino acids: CASSLVRDRTYEQYF. CDR3 in DNA: TGTGCCAGCAGTCTGGTCCGGGACAGGACCTACGAGCAGTACTTC.

This clone is a singleton in its sample. An end of the junction does not agree with germline; a read error may underlie this. This sample includes further DNA sequences coding for the same CDR3. This sequence joins TRBV13 and TRBJ2-7, with 7 bases identical to TRBD2. CDR3 size: 16 residues. The V gene's germline CDR1 is PRHDT and CDR2 FYEKMQ (reference sequence). DNA of the CDR3: TGCGCCAGCAGCTTAGGGTCCGGGGACTACTACTACGAGCAGTACTTC. It encodes CASSLGSGDYYYEQYF.

This chain uses TRBV6-5 with TRBJ1-2; 10 nucleotides line up with TRBD1. The V gene end was trimmed by 2 bases and the J gene end by 6 bases; junction bases not matched to a gene: 6. The CDR3 loop spans 15 amino acids. The germline V gene encodes CDR1 MNHEY and CDR2 SVGAGI. CDR3 in DNA: TGTGCCAGCAGTTACGTGGGACAGGGGTCACATGGCTACACCTTC. The encoded protein is CASSYVGQGSHGYTF.

Here the CDR3 reads CAWRTLQSTGELFF. CDR3 in DNA: TGTGCCTGGCGGACCCTGCAGAGCACCGGGGAGCTGTTTTTT. The J gene is TRBJ2-2, the V gene TRBV30, with D unresolved. Germline CDR1 and CDR2: GTSNPN and SVGIG (reference sequence). Deletions cut 5 bases from V and 4 bases from J, with 14 bases between. This CDR3 has 14 amino acids. Together with reference TRBV30 and TRBJ2-2, the CDR3 gives the full variable domain: SQTIHQWPATLVQPVGSPLSLECTVEGTSNPNLYWYRQAAGRGLQLLFYSVGIGQISSEVPQNLSASRPQDRQFILSSKKLLLSDSGFYLCAWRTLQSTGELFFGEGSRLTVL.

This chain uses TRBV6-1 with TRBJ1-1, with D unclear. Trimming left V 1 base short and J 4 bases short, with 13 bases between. This CDR3 has 15 amino acids. Germline V lookup: CDR1 MNHNS, CDR2 SASEGT. This CDR3 is CASSEDPAWGTEAFF. CDR3 DNA sequence: TGTGCCAGCAGTGAAGATCCGGCGTGGGGCACTGAAGCTTTCTTT.

This chain links TRBV15 with TRBJ2-7; D gene uncertain. V lost 7 bases and J lost 0, with 10 bases in between. CDR1 and CDR2 (germline): LNHNV, YYDKDF (reference sequence). This CDR3 has 13 amino acids. The CDR3 spells CATTVKGSYEQYF. DNA for the CDR3: TGTGCCACCACGGTCAAGGGCTCCTACGAGCAGTACTTC.

This clone was seen a single time. The chain couples TRBV27 to TRBJ2-7; 9 positions agree with TRBD2. CDR3 length: 14 amino acids. With V trimmed by 6 bases and J by 7 bases, 10 bases remained unmatched. The germline CDR1 and CDR2 sequences are MNHEY and SMNVEV (reference sequence). CDR3 bases: TGTGCCAGCAGCTTCGGCGGGAGGGCGGGGGAGCAGTACTTC. Its translation: CASSFGGRAGEQYF.

Only one count was recorded for this clone. The genes are TRBV6-6 and TRBJ1-5, with D uncertain. V shed 6 bases and J shed 9 bases, with 18 bases lying between them. Germline V lookup: CDR1 MNHNY, CDR2 SVGAGI (reference sequence). The CDR3 consists of 14 residues. The CDR3 spells CASSPKNEGWPQHF. In DNA form, the CDR3 reads TGTGCCAGCAGCCCAAAAAATGAAGGGTGGCCCCAGCATTTT.

The chain uses TRBV19 and TRBJ1-5; 7 nucleotides align to TRBD1. The V gene end was trimmed by 7 bases and the J gene end by 0 bases; junction bases not matched to a gene: 21. The CDR3 sequence is 20 residues long. CDR1 is LNHDA and CDR2 is SQIVND in the germline V gene (reference sequence). As DNA, the CDR3 is TGTGCCAGTACATGGTTGCAGGGGGACAGAACCCACCTTAGCAATCAGCCCCAGCATTTT. This translates into CASTWLQGDRTHLSNQPQHF.

This clone was observed a few times. The rearrangement joins TRBV28 to TRBJ1-5; D gene ambiguous. The CDR3 is made up of 16 amino acids. Germline V lookup: CDR1 MDHEN, CDR2 SYDVKM. With 2 bases removed from V and 6 bases from J, the gap between germline ends came to 17 bases. This chain's CDR3 is CASSLPGPPFGQPQHF. The CDR3 bases are TGTGCCAGCAGTTTACCTGGACCCCCTTTTGGTCAGCCCCAGCATTTT.

The V call is TRBV6-4, the J call TRBJ1-5, with a weak D call TRBD1 (6 bases). Trimming removed 3 bases from V and 2 bases from J, with 11 bases in between. Germline CDR1 and CDR2: MRHNA and SNTAGT. The length of the CDR3 is 15 residues. In DNA, the CDR3 is TGTGCCAGCAGTGAAGAGGGGGGGGGCAATCAGCCCCAGCATTTT. Amino acid sequence: CASSEEGGGNQPQHF.

About this clone itself: At one of its ends the junction is not consistent with the germline gene, which may arise from a read error. The chain is built from TRBV7-9 and TRBJ1-3; no clear D. The CDR3 has 11 residues. Per the germline V gene, CDR1 is SEHNR and CDR2 is FQNEAQ (reference sequence). The CDR3 loop reads CASRPGNTIYF. The CDR3 DNA reads TGTGCCAGCCGTCCTGGGAACACCATATATTTT.

Regarding this clone: Germline is not matched at one junction end, which may reflect a read error. The genes are TRBV3-1 (or the pseudogene TRBV3-2) and TRBJ1-3; D is unclear. This CDR3 region has 14 residues. Germline CDR1 is LGHDT and CDR2 is YNNKEL (reference sequence). The CDR3 DNA is TGTGCCAGCACCCAACCGCTTACCCAAAACACCATATATTTT. Protein: CASTQPLTQNTIYF.

This chain joins TRBV5-4 and TRBJ2-3; possible D gene TRBD2, 5 bases. The V gene's germline CDR1 is SGHNT and CDR2 YYREEE (reference sequence). CDR3 length equals 14 residues. V lost 0 bases, J lost 6 bases, and 11 bases lay in between. The CDR3 here is CASSLERAGDTQYF. The CDR3, as DNA: TGTGCCAGCAGCTTGGAGAGGGCCGGGGATACGCAGTATTTT.

The chain joins TRBV6-4 to TRBJ2-7, with D hard to call. Germline CDR1 MRHNA, CDR2 SNTAGT. V lost 0 bases, J lost 2 bases, and 14 bases lay in between. This CDR3 contains 16 residues. The CDR3 sequence: CASSDSPLAVTYEQYF. CDR3 coding DNA: TGTGCCAGCAGTGACTCGCCCTTGGCTGTGACCTACGAGCAGTACTTC.

The chain combines TRBV10-1 with TRBJ1-2; unclear D gene. The CDR3 is 15 amino acids. The germline V and J ends were trimmed by 2 bases and 4 bases, with 14 bases remaining between them. The germline V gene has CDR1 WNHNN and CDR2 SYGVQD (reference sequence). The CDR3 is CASSEGVGWGYGYTF. CDR3 nucleotides: TGCGCCAGCAGTGAGGGGGTGGGGTGGGGCTATGGCTACACCTTC.

This clone was seen once. The chain employs TRBV9 and TRBJ2-4; 9 bases agree with TRBD2. Germline trimming cut 0 bases from V and 6 bases from J; bases unmatched to any gene: 10. Germline V gene sequence: CDR1 SGDLS, CDR2 YYNGEE. The CDR3 consists of 17 residues. CDR3 region: CASSVGDSGGGVNIQYF. The CDR3 DNA sequence: TGTGCCAGCAGCGTAGGTGATAGCGGGGGAGGGGTAAACATTCAGTACTTC.